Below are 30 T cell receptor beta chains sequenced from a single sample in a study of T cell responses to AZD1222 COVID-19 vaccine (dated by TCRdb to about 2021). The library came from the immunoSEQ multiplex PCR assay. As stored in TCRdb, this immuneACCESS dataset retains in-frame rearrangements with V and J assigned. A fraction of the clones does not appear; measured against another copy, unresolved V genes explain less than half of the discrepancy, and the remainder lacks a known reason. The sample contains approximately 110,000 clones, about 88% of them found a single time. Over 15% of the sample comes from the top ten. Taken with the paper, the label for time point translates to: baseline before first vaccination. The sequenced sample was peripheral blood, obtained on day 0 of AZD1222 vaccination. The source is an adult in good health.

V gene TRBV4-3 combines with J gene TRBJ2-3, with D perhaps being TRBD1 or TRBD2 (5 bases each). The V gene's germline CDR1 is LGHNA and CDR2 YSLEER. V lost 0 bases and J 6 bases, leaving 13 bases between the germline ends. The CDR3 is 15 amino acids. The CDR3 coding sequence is TGCGCCAGCAGCCAAGATTTTGGGGGTCGGGATACGCAGTATTTT. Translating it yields CASSQDFGGRDTQYF.

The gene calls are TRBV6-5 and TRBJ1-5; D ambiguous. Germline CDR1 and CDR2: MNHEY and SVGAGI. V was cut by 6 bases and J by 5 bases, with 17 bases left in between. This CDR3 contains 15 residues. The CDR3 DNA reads TGTGCCAGCAGGCCTCGCATTGGTAGGGATCAGCCCCAGCATTTT. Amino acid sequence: CASRPRIGRDQPQHF.

The CDR3 sequence: CASSFWDPGGHQPQHF. The CDR3 DNA follows: TGTGCCAGCAGCTTTTGGGACCCCGGTGGGCATCAGCCCCAGCATTTT. The J gene is TRBJ1-5, the V gene TRBV7-9; tentative D call: TRBD1 (5 bases). V was trimmed by 3 bases and J by 5 bases, leaving 17 bases between them. This CDR3 has 16 amino acids. Per germline, CDR1 SEHNR and CDR2 FQNEAQ (reference sequence).

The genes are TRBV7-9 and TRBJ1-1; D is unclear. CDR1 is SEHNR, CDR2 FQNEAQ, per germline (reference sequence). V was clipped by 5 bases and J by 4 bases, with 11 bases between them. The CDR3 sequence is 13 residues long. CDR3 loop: CASSPSFGTEAFF. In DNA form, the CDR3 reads TGTGCCAGCAGCCCCTCCTTTGGCACTGAAGCTTTCTTT.

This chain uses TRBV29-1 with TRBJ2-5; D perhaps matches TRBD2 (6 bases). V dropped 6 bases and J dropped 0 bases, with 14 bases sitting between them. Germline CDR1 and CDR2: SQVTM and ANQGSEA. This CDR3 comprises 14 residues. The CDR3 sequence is CSVGRGGNQETQYF. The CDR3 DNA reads TGCAGCGTGGGGAGAGGAGGGAACCAAGAGACCCAGTACTTC.

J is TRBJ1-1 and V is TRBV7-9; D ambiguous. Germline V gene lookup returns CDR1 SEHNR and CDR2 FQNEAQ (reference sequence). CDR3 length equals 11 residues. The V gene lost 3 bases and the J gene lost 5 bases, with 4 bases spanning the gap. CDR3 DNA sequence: TGTGCCAGCAGCTTCCGGACTGAAGCTTTCTTT. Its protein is CASSFRTEAFF. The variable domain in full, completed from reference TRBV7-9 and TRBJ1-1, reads DTGVSQNPRHKITKRGQNVTFRCDPISEHNRLYWYRQTLGQGPEFLTYFQNEAQLEKSRLLSDRFSAERPKGSFSTLEIQRTEQGDSAMYLCASSFRTEAFFGQGTRLTVV.

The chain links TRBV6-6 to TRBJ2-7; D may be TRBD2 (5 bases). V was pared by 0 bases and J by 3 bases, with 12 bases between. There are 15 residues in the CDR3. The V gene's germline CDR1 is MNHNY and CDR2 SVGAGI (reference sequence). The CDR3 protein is CASSYSGGTVYEQYV. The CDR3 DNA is TGTGCCAGCAGTTACTCAGGAGGCACTGTCTACGAGCAGTACGTC.

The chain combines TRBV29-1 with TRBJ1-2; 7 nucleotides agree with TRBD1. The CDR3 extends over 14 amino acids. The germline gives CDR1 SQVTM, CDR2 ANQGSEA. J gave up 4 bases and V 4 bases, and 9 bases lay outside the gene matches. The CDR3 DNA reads TGCAGCGTTGTGGAGGGGGCGGTCGGCTATGGCTACACCTTC. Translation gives CSVVEGAVGYGYTF.

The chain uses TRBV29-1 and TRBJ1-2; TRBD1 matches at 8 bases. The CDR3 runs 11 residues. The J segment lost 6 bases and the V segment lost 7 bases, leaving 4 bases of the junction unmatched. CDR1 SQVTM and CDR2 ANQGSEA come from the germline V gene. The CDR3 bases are TGCAGCGCAAGGACAGGGAATGGCTACACCTTC. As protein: CSARTGNGYTF.

The CDR3 DNA follows: TGTGCCAGCAGTTACTCTAGACAGGGGGCAGGGGAGCAGTACGTC. Its translation: CASSYSRQGAGEQYV. This rearrangement joins TRBV6-6 to TRBJ2-7, with TRBD1 matching 10 bases. This CDR3 region has 15 residues. V lost 0 bases, J lost 7 bases, and 6 bases stayed unmatched. CDR1 MNHNY and CDR2 SVGAGI come from the germline V gene (reference sequence).

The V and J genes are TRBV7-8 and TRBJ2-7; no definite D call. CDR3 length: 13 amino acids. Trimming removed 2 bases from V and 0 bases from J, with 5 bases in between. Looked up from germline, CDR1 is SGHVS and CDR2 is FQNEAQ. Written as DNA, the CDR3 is TGTGCCAGCAGCTTAAGCCTCTCCTACGAGCAGTACGTC. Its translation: CASSLSLSYEQYV.

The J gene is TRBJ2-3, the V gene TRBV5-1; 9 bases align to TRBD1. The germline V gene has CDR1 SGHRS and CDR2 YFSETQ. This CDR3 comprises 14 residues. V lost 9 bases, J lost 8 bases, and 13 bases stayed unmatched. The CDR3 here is CATATGQGKGTQYF. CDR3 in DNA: TGCGCCACCGCGACCGGACAGGGGAAAGGTACGCAGTATTTT.

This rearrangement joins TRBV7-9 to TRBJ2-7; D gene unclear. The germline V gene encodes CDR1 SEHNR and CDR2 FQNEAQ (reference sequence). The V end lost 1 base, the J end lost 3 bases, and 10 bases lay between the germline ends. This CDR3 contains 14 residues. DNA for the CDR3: TGTGCCAGCAGCTTAGGGTTCGCGGTCTACGAGCAGTACTTC. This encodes CASSLGFAVYEQYF.

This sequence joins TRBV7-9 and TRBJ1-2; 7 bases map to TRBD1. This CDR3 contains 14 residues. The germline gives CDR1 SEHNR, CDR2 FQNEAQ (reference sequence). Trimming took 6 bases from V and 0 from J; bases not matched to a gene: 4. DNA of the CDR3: TGTGCCAGCAGGGCAGGGGGAGCTAACTATGGCTACACCTTC. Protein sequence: CASRAGGANYGYTF.

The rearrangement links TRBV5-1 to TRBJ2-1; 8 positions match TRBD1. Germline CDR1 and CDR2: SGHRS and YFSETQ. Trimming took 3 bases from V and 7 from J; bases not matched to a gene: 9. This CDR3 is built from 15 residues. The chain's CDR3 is CASSSQGQGWNEQFF. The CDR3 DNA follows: TGCGCCAGCAGCTCCCAAGGACAGGGTTGGAATGAGCAGTTCTTC.

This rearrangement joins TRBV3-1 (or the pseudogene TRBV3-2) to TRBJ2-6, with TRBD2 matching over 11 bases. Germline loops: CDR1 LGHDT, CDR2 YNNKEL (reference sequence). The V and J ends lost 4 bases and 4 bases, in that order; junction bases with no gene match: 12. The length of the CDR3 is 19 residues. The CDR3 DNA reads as TGTGCCAGCAGCCCCTGGGGGACTAGCGGCCCATCCGGGGCCAACGTCCTGACTTTC. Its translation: CASSPWGTSGPSGANVLTF.

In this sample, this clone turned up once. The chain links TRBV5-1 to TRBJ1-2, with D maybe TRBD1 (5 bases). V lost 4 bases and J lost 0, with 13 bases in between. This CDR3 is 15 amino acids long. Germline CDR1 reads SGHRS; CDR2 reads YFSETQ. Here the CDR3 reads CASSPMTAPNYGYTF. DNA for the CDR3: TGCGCCAGCAGCCCAATGACAGCCCCTAACTATGGCTACACCTTC. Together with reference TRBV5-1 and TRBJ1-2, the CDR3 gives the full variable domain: KAGVTQTPRYLIKTRGQQVTLSCSPISGHRSVSWYQQTPGQGLQFLFEYFSETQRNKGNFPGRFSGRQFSNSRSEMNVSTLELGDSALYLCASSPMTAPNYGYTFGSGTRLTVV.

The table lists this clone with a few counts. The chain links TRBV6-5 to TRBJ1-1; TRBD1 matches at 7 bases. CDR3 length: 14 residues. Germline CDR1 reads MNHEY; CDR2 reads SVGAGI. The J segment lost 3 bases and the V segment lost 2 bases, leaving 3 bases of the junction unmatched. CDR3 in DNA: TGTGCCAGCAGTTACGCTAGGGGGCACACTGAAGCTTTCTTT. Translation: CASSYARGHTEAFF.

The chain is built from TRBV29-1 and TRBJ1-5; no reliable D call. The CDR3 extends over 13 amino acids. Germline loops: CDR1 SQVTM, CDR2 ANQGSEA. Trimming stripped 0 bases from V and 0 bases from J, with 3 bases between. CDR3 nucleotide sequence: TGCAGCGTTGAAGAATATAGCAATCAGCCCCAGCATTTT. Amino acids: CSVEEYSNQPQHF.

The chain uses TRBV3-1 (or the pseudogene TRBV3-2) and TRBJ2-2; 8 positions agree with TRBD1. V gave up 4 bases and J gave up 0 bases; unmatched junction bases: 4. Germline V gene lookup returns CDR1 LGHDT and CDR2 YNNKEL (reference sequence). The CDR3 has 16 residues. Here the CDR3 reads CASSRRDRPNTGELFF. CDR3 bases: TGTGCCAGCAGCCGCCGGGACAGGCCGAACACCGGGGAGCTGTTTTTT.

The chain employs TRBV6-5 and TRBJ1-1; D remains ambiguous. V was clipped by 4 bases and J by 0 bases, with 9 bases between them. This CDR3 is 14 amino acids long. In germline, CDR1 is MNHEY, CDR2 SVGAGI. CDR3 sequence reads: CASSLQSLNTEAFF. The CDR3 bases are TGTGCCAGCAGTTTACAGTCCTTGAACACTGAAGCTTTCTTT.

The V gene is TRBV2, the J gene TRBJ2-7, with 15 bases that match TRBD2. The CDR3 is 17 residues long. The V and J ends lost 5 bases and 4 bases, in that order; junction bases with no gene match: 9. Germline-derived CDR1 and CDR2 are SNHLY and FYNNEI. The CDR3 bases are TGTGCCAGCAGTCAGGGACTAGCGGGAGGACTTATATACGAGCAGTACGTC. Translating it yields CASSQGLAGGLIYEQYV.

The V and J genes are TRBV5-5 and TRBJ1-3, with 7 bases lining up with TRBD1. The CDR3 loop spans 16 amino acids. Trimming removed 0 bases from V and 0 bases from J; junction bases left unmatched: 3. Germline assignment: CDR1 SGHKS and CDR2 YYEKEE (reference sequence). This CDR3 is CASSLAGTASGNTIYF. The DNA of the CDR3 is TGTGCCAGCAGCTTGGCCGGGACAGCCTCTGGAAACACCATATATTTT.

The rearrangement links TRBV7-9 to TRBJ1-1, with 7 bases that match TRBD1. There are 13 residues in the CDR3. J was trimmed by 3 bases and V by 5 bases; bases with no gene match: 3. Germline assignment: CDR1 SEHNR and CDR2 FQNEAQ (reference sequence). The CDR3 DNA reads TGTGCCAGCAGCCCACAGGGGCACACTGAAGCTTTCTTT. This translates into CASSPQGHTEAFF.

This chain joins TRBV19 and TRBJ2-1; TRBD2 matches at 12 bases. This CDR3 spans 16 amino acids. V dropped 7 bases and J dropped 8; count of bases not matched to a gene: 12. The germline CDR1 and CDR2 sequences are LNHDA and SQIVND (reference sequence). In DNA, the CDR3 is TGTGCCAGTACGCCTAGCGGGAGGGCCGGGAGTGATGAGCAGTTCTTC. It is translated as CASTPSGRAGSDEQFF.

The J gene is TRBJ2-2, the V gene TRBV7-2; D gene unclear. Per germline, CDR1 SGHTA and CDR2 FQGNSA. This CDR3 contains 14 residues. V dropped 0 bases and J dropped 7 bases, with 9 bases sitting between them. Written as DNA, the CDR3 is TGTGCCAGCAGCTTAGCGCCAGCGAGCGGGGAGCTGTTTTTT. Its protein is CASSLAPASGELFF.

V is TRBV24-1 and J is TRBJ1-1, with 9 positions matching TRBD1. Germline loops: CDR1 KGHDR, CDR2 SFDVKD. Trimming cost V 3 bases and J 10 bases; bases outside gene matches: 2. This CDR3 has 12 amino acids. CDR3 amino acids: CATSDTDRGAFF. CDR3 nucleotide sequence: TGTGCCACCAGTGATACGGACAGGGGAGCTTTCTTT.

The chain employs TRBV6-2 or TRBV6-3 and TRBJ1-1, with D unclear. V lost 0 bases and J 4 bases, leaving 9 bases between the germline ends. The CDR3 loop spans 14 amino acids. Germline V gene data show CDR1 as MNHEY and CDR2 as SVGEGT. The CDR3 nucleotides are TGTGCCAGCAGTTACTCTGTGGGGAGCACTGAAGCTTTCTTT. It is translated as CASSYSVGSTEAFF.

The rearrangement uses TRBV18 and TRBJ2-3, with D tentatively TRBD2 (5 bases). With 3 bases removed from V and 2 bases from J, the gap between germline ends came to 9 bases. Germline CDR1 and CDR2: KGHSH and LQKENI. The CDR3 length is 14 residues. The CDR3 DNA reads TGTGCCAGCTCACCGGGCCTAGCCACAGATACGCAGTATTTT. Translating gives CASSPGLATDTQYF. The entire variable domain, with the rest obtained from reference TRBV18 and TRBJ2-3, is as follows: NAGVMQNPRHLVRRRGQEARLRCSPMKGHSHVYWYRQLPEEGLKFMVYLQKENIIDESGMPKERFSAEFPKEGPSILRIQQVVRGDSAAYFCASSPGLATDTQYFGPGTRLTVL.

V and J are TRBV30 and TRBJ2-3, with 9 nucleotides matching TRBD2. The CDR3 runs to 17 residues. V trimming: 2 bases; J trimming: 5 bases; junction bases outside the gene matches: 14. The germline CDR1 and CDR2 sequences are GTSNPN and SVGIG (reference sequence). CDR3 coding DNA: TGTGCCTGGAGTCGCGACCCTGGGCGCGGGAGGGTAGATACGCAGTATTTT. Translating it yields CAWSRDPGRGRVDTQYF.